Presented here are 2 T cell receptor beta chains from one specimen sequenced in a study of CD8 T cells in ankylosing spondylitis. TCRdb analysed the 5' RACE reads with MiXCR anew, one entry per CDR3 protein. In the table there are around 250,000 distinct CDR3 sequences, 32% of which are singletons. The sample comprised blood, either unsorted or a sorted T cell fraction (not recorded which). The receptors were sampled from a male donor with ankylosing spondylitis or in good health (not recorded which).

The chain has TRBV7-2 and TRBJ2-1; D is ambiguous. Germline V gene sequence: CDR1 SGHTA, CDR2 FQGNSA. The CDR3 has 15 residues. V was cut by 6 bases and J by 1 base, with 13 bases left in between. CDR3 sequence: CASRSGFRSYNEQFF. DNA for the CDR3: TGTGCCAGCAGGTCCGGGTTCAGGTCCTACAATGAGCAGTTCTTC.

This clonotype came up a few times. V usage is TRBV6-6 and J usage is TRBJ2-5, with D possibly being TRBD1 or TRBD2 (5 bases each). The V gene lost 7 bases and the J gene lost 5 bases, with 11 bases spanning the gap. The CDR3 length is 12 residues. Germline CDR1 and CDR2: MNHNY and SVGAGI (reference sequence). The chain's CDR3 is CASNLWGETQYF. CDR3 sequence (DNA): TGTGCCAGCAATCTTTGGGGGGAGACCCAGTACTTC.